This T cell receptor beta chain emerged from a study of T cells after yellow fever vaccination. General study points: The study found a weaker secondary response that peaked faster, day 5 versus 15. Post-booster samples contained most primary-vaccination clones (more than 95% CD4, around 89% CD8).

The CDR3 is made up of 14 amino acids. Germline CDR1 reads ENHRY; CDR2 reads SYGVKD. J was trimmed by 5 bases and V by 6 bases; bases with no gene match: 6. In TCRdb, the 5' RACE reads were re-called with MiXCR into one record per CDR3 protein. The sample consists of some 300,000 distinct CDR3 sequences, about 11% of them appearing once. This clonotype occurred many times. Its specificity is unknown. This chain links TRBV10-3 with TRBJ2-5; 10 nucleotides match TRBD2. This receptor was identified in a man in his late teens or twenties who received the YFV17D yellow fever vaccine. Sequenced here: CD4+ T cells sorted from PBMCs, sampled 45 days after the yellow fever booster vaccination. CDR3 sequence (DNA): TGTGCCATCAGAACCGATAGCGGGGGGGAGACCCAGTACTTC. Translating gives CAIRTDSGGETQYF.